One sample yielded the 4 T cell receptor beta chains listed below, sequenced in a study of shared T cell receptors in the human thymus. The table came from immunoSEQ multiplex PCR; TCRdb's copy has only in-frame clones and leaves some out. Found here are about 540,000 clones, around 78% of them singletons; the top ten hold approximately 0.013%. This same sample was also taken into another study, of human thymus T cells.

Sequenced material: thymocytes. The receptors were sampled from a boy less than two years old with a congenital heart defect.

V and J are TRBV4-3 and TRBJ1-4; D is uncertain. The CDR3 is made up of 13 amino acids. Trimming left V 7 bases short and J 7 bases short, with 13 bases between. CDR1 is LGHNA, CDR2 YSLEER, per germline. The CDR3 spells CASTPWETEKLFF. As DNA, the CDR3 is TGCGCCAGCACCCCCTGGGAGACTGAAAAACTGTTTTTT.

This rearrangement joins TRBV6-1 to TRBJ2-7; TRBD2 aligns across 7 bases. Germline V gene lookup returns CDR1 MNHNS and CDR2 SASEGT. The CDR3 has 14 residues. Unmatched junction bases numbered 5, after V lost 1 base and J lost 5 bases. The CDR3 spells CASSEGLGGNEQYF. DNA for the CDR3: TGTGCCAGCAGTGAAGGTTTGGGGGGGAACGAGCAGTACTTC.

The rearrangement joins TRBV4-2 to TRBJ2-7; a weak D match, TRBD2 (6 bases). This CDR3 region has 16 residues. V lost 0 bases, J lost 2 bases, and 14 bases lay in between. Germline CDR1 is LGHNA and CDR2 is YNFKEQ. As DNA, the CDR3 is TGTGCCAGCAGCCAAGACGCGCGGGACCCCCCCTACGAGCAGTACTTC. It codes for CASSQDARDPPYEQYF.

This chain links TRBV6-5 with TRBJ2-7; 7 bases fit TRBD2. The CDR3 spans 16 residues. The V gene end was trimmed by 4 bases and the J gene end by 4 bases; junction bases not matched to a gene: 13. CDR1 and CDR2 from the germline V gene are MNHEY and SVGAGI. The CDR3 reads CASSSKGASGGYEQYF. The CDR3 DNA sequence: TGTGCCAGCAGTTCAAAGGGCGCTAGCGGCGGATACGAGCAGTACTTC.